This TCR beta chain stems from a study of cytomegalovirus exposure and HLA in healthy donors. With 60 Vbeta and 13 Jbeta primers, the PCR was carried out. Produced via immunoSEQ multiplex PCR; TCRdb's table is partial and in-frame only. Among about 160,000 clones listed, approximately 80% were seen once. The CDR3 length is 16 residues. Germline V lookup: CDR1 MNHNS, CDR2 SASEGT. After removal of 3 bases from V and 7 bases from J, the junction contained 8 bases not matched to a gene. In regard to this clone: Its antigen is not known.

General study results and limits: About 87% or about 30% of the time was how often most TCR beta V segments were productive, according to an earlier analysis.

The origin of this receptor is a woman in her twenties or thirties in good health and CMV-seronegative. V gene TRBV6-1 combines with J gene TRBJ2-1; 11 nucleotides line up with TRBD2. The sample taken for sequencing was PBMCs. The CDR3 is CASSETTSGGSNEQFF. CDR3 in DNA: TGTGCCAGCAGTGAGACTACTAGCGGGGGTTCGAATGAGCAGTTCTTC.